One and the same sample provided the 13 T cell receptor beta chains below, sequenced in a study of regulatory T cells in long-lasting Graves disease (dated by TCRdb to 2020 to 2023). The sample's time point label, decoded: newly diagnosed GD, antithyroid drugs for less than 3 months. RNA was extracted from PBMCs in TRIzol for both TCR sequencing and RNA sequencing. The method behind the library was multiplex PCR. The listed sequencing device is Illumina HiSeq 4000. To build TCR beta libraries, CDR3 regions were amplified by Arm-PCR using iRepertoire HTBI primers. In TCRdb, the public reads were trimmed at Q25 with fastp and aligned with MiXCR, with productive beta chains retained. Each entry merges the rows of one CDR3 protein and shows their most common DNA and genes. A total of 400,000 to 550,000 distinct CDR3 sequences appear in this sample, over 15% of them only once. Together, the top ten hold approximately 11% of the sample.

These data also featured in a second study, about T cells in Graves' hyperthyroidism and ophthalmopathy.

The material was peripheral blood mononuclear cells (PBMCs), obtained at new diagnosis, from a patient treated with antithyroid drugs. The receptor source for this set is a woman in her 30s with Graves disease. Donor details come from another sample of the same person, matched by shared clones.

This clonotype was observed at least ten times. The chain employs TRBV2 and TRBJ2-1; D not resolved. CDR3 size: 13 residues. In germline, CDR1 is SNHLY, CDR2 FYNNEI. V was clipped by 3 bases and J by 10 bases, with 13 bases between them. The CDR3 region is CASSDGPPGEQFF. The CDR3 DNA is TGTGCCAGCAGTGATGGGCCCCCAGGAGAGCAGTTCTTC.

This clonotype came up many times. The chain recombines TRBV15 with TRBJ2-5; D call uncertain. V was shortened by 0 bases and J by 3 bases, with 11 bases between the two germline ends. Germline V CDR1 and CDR2: LNHNV, YYDKDF (reference sequence). The CDR3 extends over 15 amino acids. The CDR3 region has the DNA TGTGCCACCAGCAGAGATGGAACGCGAGAAGAGACCCAGTACTTC. Translated: CATSRDGTREETQYF.

The chain uses TRBV5-1 and TRBJ2-7, with TRBD1 matching 8 bases. V shed 3 bases, J shed 3 bases, and the junction held 2 bases outside the gene matches. Germline assignment: CDR1 SGHRS and CDR2 YFSETQ. CDR3 length: 13 amino acids. The CDR3 coding sequence is TGCGCCAGCAGCTACAGGGGGGACTACGAGCAGTACTTC. This sequence encodes CASSYRGDYEQYF.

Only a few counts were recorded for this clonotype. J is TRBJ2-7 and V is TRBV24-1; no firm D call. CDR1 and CDR2 (germline): KGHDR, SFDVKD. V lost 4 bases and J 5 bases, leaving 14 bases between the germline ends. This CDR3 comprises 14 residues. CDR3 DNA sequence: TGTGCCACCAGTGACCCGACAAAGGACCACGAGCAGTACTTC. Translating it yields CATSDPTKDHEQYF.

CDR3: CASSLAYRDTQYF. The CDR3 DNA is TGTGCCAGCAGCTTAGCCTACAGAGATACGCAGTATTTT. The chain has TRBV7-3 and TRBJ2-3; D remains unclear. Germline V gene data show CDR1 as SGHTA and CDR2 as FQGTGA. Trimming removed 2 bases from V and 5 bases from J, with 8 bases in between. The CDR3 runs 13 residues. Combining the CDR3 with reference TRBV7-3 and TRBJ2-3 gives the whole variable domain GAGVSQTPSNKVTEKGKYVELRCDPISGHTALYWYRQSLGQGPEFLIYFQGTGAADDSGLPNDRFFAVRPEGSVSTLKIQRTERGDSAVYLCASSLAYRDTQYFGPGTRLTVL.

There are many counts of this clonotype. V is TRBV27 and J is TRBJ2-1; D possibly matches TRBD1 or TRBD2 (5 bases each). V was cut by 6 bases and J by 10 bases, with 25 bases left in between. The CDR3 sequence is 16 residues long. CDR1 and CDR2 (germline): MNHEY, SMNVEV (reference sequence). The CDR3 region is CASSLLRDPRMREQFF. The CDR3 nucleotides are TGTGCCAGCAGCCTACTTCGGGACCCAAGAATGCGGGAGCAGTTCTTC.

The V gene is TRBV20-1, the J gene TRBJ2-2; D unresolved. This CDR3 has 14 amino acids. Germline V gene data show CDR1 as DFQATT and CDR2 as SNEGSKA (reference sequence). V gave up 6 bases and J gave up 1 base, with 12 bases separating them. The CDR3: CSARASENTGELFF. In DNA, the CDR3 is TGCAGTGCCCGAGCCAGCGAGAACACCGGGGAGCTGTTTTTT.

This clonotype was seen once. The chain joins TRBV4-1 to TRBJ2-1; maybe TRBD2 (6 bases). The CDR3 loop spans 15 amino acids. Germline-derived CDR1 and CDR2 are MGHRA and YSYEKL. V was shortened by 3 bases and J by 2 bases, with 11 bases between the two germline ends. CDR3 nucleotide sequence: TGCGCCAGCAGCCAGGGAAGGACTACCTACAATGAGCAGTTCTTC. This translates into CASSQGRTTYNEQFF.

This clonotype showed up many times. V is TRBV13 and J is TRBJ2-5, with 9 bases identical to TRBD2. The CDR3 is 15 amino acids. Germline-derived CDR1 and CDR2 are PRHDT and FYEKMQ (reference sequence). V gave up 5 bases and J gave up 4 bases; unmatched junction bases: 8. The CDR3 loop is CASSQTLLAGETQYF. The CDR3 DNA reads TGTGCCAGCAGCCAAACATTACTAGCGGGAGAGACCCAGTACTTC.

This clonotype was found many times. The chain is built from TRBV3-1 and TRBJ1-4; D is unclear. Germline V gene data show CDR1 as LGHDT and CDR2 as YNNKEL (reference sequence). The ends were cut back, 0 bases at V and 4 bases at J, with 6 bases in the middle. The CDR3 spans 14 residues. CDR3 nucleotides: TGTGCCAGCAGCCAAGACTCGGATAATGAAAAACTGTTTTTT. Residues: CASSQDSDNEKLFF.

The table lists this clonotype with a few counts. V usage is TRBV7-6 and J usage is TRBJ2-3; D uncertain. From germline, CDR1 is SGHVS and CDR2 FNYEAQ. The V end was cut by 1 base, the J end by 2 bases, with 7 bases between. This CDR3 is built from 14 residues. This CDR3 reads CASSLDPITDTQYF. The CDR3 coding sequence is TGTGCCAGCAGCTTAGACCCCATCACAGATACGCAGTATTTT.

This clonotype was seen ten or more times. The chain recombines TRBV28 with TRBJ1-1; D gene uncertain. The germline CDR1 and CDR2 sequences are MDHEN and SYDVKM. V was trimmed by 5 bases and J by 4 bases, leaving 8 bases between them. The CDR3 sequence is 12 residues long. This CDR3 reads CASSRTATEAFF. For the CDR3, the DNA is TGTGCCAGCAGTAGAACGGCCACTGAAGCTTTCTTT.

There are a few counts of this clonotype. This CDR3 reads CASRTGQPTDTQYF. The CDR3 DNA reads TGTGCCAGCAGGACGGGACAGCCCACAGATACGCAGTATTTT. The chain joins TRBV6-2 or TRBV6-3 to TRBJ2-3; 7 bases match TRBD1. Germline trimming cut 6 bases from V and 2 bases from J; bases unmatched to any gene: 5. CDR3 length: 14 amino acids. In germline, CDR1 is MNHEY, CDR2 SVGEGT.